This TCR beta chain was observed in a study of shared clonotypes between healthy human individuals. Remarks on this clone: Its antigen is as yet unknown.

V lost 9 bases to trimming and J lost 9 bases; unmatched junction nucleotides: 14. Germline V gives CDR1 LNHDA, CDR2 SQIVND (reference sequence). The CDR3 contains 14 residues. Study-wide points: A reduction in generation probabilities was seen for non-shared clonotypes relative to those shared by all four donors.

In the sorted-subset replicate PCRs, around 0.2 ug DNA, some 30,000 T cell genomes, was used. In the authors' methods: ImmunoSEQ output held junction-only sequences without quality scores, so filtering differed. Sequencing was performed with immunoSEQ multiplex PCR; in TCRdb, only in-frame clones are kept and a portion is missing. V and J calls and clone size are those listed in that table; D and trimming were worked out from the DNA. Of 1,500,000 or so clones listed, just under 99% are singletons. The source is a man under 40 in good health. The sample consisted of naive CD4+ T cells sorted from blood. Subset denoted: CD45RA+ positively selected. V and J are TRBV19 and TRBJ2-1; 7 bases line up with TRBD1. Here the CDR3 reads CASKKTGAGGEQFF. CDR3 in DNA: TGTGCCAGCAAAAAAACAGGGGCGGGTGGTGAGCAGTTCTTC.